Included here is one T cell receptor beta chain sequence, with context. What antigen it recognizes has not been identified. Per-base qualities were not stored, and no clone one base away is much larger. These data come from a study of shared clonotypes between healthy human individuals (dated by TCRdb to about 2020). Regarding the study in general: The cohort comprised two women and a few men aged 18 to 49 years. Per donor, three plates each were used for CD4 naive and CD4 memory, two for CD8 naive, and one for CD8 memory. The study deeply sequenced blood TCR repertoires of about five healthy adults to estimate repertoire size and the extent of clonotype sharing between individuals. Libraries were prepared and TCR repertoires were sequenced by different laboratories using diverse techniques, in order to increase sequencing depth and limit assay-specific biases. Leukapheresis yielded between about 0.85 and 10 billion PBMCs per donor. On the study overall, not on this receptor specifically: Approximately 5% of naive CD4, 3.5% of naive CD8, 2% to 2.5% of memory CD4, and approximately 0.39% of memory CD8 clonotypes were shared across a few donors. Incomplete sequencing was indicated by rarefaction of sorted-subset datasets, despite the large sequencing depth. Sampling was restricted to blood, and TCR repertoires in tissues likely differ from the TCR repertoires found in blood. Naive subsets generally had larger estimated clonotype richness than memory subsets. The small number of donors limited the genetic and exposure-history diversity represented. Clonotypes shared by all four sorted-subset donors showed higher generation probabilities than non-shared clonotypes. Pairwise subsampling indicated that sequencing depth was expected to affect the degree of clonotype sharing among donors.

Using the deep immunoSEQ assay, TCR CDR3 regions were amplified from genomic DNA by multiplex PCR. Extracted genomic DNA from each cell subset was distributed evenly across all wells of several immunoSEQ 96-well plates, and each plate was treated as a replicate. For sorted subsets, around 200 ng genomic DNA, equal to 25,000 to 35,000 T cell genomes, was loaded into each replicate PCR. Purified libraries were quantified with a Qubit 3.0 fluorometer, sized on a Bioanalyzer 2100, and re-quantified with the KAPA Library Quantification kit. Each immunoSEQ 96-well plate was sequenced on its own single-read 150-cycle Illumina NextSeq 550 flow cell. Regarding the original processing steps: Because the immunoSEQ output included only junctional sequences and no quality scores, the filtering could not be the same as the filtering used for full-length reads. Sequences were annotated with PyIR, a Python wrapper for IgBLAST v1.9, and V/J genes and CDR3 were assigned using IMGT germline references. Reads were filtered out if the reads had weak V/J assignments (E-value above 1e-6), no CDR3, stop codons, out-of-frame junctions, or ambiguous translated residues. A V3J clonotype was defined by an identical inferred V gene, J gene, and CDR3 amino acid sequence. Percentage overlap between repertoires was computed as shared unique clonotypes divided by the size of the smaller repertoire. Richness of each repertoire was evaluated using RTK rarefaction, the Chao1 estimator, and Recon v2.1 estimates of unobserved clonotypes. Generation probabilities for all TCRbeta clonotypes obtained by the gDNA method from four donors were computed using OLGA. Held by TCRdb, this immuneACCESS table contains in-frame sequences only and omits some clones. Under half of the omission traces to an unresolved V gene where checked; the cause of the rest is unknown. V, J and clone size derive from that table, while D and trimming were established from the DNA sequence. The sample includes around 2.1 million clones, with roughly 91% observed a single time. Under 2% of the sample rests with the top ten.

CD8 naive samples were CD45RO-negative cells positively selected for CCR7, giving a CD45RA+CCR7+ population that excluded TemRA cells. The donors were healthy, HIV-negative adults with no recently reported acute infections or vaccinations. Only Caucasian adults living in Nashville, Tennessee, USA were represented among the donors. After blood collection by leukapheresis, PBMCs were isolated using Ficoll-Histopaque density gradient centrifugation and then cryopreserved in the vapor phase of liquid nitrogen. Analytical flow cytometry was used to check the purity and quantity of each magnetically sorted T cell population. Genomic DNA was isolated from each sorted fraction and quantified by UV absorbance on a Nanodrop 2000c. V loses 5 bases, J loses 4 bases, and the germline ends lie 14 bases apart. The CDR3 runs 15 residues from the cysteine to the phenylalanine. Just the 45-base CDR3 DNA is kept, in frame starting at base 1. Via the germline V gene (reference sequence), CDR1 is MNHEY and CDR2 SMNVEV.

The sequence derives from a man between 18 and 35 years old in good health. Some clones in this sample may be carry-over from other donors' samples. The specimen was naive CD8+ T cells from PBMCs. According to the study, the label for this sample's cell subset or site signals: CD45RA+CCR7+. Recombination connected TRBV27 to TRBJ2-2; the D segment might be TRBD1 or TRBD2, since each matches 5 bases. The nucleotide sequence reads TGTGCCAGCAGTCCCTCCCGTGGGGGCACCGGGGAGCTGTTTTTT. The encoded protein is CASSPSRGGTGELFF.